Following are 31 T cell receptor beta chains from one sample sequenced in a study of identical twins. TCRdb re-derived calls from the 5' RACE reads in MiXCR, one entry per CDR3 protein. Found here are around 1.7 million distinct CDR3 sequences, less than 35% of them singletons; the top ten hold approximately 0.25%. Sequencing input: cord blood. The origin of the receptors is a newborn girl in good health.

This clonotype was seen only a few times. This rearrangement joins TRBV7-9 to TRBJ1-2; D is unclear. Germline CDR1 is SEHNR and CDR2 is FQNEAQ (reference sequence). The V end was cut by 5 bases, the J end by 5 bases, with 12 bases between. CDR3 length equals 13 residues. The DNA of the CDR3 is TGTGCCAGCAGCCCAAAAGGTTCTTATGGCTACACCTTC. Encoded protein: CASSPKGSYGYTF.

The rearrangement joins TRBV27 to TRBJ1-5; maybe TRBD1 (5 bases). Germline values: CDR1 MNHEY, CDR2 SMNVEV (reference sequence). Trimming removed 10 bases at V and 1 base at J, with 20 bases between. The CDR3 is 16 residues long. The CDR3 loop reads CAIPGPGRRSNQPQHF. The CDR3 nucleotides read TGTGCCATCCCGGGCCCAGGGCGAAGAAGCAATCAGCCCCAGCATTTT.

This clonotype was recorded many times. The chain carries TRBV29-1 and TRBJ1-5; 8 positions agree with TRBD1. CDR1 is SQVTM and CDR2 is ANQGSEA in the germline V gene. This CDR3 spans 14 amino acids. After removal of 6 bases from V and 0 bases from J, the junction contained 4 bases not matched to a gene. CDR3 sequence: CSVLDRGSNQPQHF. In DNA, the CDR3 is TGCAGCGTCCTTGACAGGGGTAGCAATCAGCCCCAGCATTTT.

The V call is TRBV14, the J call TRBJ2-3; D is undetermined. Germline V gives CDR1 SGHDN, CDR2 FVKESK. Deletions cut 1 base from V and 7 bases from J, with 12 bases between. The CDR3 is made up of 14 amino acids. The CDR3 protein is CASSQGQMLYTQYF. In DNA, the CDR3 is TGTGCCAGCAGCCAAGGCCAGATGCTGTATACGCAGTATTTT.

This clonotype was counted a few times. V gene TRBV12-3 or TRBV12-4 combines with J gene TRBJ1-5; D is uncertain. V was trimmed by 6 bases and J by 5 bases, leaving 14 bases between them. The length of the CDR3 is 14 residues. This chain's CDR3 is CASSKWTADQPQHF. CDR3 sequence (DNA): TGTGCCAGCAGCAAATGGACGGCGGATCAGCCCCAGCATTTT.

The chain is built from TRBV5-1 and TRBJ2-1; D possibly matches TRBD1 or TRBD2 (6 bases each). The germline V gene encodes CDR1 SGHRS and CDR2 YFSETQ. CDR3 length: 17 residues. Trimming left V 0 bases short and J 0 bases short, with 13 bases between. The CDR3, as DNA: TGCGCCAGCAGCTTGGGGAGGGGGGCCAGCTCCTACAATGAGCAGTTCTTC. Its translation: CASSLGRGASSYNEQFF.

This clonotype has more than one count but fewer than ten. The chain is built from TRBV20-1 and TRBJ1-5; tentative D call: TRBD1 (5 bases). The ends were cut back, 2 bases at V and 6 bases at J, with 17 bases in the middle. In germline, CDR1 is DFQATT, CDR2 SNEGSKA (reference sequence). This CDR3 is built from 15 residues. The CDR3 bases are TGCAGTGCTAGAATCGTCACAGGTCCGTCTCAGCCCCAGCATTTT. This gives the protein CSARIVTGPSQPQHF.

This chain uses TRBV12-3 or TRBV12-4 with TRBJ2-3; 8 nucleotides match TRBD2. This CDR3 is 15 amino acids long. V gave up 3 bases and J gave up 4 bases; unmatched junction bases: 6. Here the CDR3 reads CASSLLVAGPDTQYF. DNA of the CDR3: TGTGCCAGCAGTTTGTTGGTAGCGGGACCAGATACGCAGTATTTT.

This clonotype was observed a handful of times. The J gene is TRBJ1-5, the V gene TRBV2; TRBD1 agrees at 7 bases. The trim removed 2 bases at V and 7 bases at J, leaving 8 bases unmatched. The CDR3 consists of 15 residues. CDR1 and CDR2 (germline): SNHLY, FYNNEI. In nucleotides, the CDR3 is TGTGCCAGCAGTGAAATGGGAGGGGGCGGCCAGCCCCAGCATTTT. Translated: CASSEMGGGGQPQHF.

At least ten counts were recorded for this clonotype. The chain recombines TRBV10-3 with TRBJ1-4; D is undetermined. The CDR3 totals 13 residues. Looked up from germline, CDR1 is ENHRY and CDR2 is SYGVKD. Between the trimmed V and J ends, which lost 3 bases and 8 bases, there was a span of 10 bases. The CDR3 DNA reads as TGTGCCATCAGTGAAATAGGTGGGGAAAAACTGTTTTTT. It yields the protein CAISEIGGEKLFF.

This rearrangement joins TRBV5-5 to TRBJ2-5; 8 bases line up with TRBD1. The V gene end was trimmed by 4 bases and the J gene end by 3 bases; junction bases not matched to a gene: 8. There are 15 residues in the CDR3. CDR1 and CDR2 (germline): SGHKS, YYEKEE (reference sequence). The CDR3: CASSPSGTGKETQYF. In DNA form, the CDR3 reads TGTGCCAGCAGCCCATCCGGGACAGGAAAAGAGACCCAGTACTTC. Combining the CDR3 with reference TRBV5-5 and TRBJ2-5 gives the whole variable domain DAGVTQSPTHLIKTRGQQVTLRCSPISGHKSVSWYQQVLGQGPQFIFQYYEKEERGRGNFPDRFSARQFPNYSSELNVNALLLGDSALYLCASSPSGTGKETQYFGPGTRLLVL.

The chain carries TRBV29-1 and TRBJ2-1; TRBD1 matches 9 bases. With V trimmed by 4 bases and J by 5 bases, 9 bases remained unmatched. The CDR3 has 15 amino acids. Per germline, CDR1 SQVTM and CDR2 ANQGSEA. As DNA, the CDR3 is TGCAGCGTTGCTGATTCGGGGGACAGGGACAATGAGCAGTTCTTC. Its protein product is CSVADSGDRDNEQFF.

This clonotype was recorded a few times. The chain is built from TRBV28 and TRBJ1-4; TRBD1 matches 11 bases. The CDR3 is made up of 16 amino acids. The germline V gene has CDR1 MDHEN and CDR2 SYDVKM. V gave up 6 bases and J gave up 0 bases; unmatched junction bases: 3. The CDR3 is CASSRDRGTTNEKLFF. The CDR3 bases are TGTGCCAGCAGCCGGGACAGGGGGACAACTAATGAAAAACTGTTTTTT.

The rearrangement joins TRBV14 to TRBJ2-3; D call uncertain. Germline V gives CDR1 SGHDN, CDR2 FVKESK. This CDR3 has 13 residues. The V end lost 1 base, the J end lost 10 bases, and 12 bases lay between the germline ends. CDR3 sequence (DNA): TGTGCCAGCAGCCAAGCCCCGTCGTATCCGCAGTATTTT. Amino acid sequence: CASSQAPSYPQYF.

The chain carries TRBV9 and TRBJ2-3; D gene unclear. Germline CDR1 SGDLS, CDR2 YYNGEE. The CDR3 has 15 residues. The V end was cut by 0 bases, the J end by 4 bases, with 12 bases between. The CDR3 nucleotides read TGTGCCAGCAGCGTAGTGGGCAGGTCCGCAGATACGCAGTATTTT. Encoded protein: CASSVVGRSADTQYF. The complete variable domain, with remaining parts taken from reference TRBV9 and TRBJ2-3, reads DSGVTQTPKHLITATGQRVTLRCSPRSGDLSVYWYQQSLDQGLQFLIQYYNGEERAKGNILERFSAQQFPDLHSELNLSSLELGDSALYFCASSVVGRSADTQYFGPGTRLTVL.

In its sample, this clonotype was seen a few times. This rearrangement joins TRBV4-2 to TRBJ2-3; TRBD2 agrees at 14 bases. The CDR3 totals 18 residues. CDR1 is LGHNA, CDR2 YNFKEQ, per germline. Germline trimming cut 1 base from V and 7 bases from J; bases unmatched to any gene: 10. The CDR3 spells CASSQVWGLAGEGNTQYF. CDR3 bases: TGTGCCAGCAGCCAAGTATGGGGACTAGCGGGAGAGGGGAATACGCAGTATTTT.

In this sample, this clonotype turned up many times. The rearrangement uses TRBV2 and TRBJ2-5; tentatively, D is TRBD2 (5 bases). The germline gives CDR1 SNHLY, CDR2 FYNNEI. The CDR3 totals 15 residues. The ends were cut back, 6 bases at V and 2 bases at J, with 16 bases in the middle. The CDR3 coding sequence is TGTGCCAGCAGGGTTAAGCGGACGTTACAAGAGACCCAGTACTTC. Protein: CASRVKRTLQETQYF.

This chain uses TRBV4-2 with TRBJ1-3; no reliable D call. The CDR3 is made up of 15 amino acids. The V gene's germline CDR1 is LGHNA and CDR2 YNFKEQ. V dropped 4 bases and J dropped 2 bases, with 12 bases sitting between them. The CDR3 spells CASSREGATGNTIYF. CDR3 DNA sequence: TGTGCCAGCAGCCGGGAAGGAGCAACTGGAAACACCATATATTTT.

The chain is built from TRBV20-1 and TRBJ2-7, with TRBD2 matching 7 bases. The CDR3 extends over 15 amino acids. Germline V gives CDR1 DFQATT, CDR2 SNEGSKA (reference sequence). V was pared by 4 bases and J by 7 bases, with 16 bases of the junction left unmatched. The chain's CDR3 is CSAKAGVTLYNEQYF. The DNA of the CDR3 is TGCAGTGCTAAGGCGGGGGTCACTCTTTACAATGAGCAGTACTTC.

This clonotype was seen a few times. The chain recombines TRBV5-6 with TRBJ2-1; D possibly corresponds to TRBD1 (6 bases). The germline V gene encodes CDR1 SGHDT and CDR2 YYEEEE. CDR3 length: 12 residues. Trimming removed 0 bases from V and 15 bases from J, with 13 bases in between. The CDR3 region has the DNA TGTGCCAGCAGCTTGGGGACGGACAGCACGTTCTTC. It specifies CASSLGTDSTFF.

As DNA, the CDR3 is TGTGCCAGCAGCCAAGCGCGGTCGGGGGACGAGCAGTACTTC. Amino acids: CASSQARSGDEQYF. V and J are TRBV3-1 and TRBJ2-7; TRBD2 is a possible D gene (6 bases). Germline V gene sequence: CDR1 LGHDT, CDR2 YNNKEL (reference sequence). The CDR3 totals 14 residues. Trimming shortened V by 1 base and J by 5 bases, and 12 bases separated the two germline ends.

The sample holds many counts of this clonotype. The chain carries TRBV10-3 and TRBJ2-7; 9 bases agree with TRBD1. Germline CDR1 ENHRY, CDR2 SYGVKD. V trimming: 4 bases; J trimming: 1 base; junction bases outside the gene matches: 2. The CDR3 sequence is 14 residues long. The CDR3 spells CAISVGTGSYEQYF. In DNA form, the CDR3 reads TGTGCCATCAGTGTCGGGACAGGGTCCTACGAGCAGTACTTC.

CDR3 sequence (DNA): TGTGCCAGCCGGAGGGGACTATATACAGATACGCAGTATTTT. This sequence encodes CASRRGLYTDTQYF. The gene calls are TRBV2 and TRBJ2-3; 7 nucleotides match TRBD2. The V gene's germline CDR1 is SNHLY and CDR2 FYNNEI. V gave up 8 bases and J gave up 3 bases; unmatched junction bases: 8. The CDR3 totals 14 residues.

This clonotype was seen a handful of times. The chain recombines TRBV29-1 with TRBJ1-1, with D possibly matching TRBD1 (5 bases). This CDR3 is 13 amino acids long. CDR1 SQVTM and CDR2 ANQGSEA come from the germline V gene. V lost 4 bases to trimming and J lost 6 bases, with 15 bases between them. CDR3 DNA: TGCAGCGTTGTTTTGGGGGGTTTCGCTGAAGCTTTCTTT. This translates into CSVVLGGFAEAFF.

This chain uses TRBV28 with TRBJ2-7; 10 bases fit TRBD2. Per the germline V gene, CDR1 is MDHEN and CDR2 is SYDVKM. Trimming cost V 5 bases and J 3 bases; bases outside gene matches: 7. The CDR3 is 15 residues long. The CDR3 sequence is CASSATSGAFYEQYF. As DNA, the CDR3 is TGTGCCAGCAGTGCCACTAGCGGGGCGTTCTACGAGCAGTACTTC.

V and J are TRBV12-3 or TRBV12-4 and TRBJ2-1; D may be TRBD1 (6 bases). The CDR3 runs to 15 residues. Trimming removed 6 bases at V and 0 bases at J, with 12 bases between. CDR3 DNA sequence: TGTGCCAGCAGACGCAAGGGGGTCTCCTACAATGAGCAGTTCTTC. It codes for CASRRKGVSYNEQFF.

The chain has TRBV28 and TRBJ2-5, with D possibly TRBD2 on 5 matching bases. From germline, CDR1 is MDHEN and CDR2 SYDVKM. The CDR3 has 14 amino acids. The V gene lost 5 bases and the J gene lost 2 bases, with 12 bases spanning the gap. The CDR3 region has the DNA TGTGCCAGCAGTCAAAGACTATTTCAAGAGACCCAGTACTTC. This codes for CASSQRLFQETQYF.

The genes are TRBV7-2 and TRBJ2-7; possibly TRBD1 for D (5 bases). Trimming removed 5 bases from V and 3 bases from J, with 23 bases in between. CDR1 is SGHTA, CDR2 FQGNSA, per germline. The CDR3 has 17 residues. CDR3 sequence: CASSRTTSSSSNYEQYF. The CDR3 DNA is TGTGCCAGCAGCCGGACAACCAGTAGTAGTTCTAACTACGAGCAGTACTTC.

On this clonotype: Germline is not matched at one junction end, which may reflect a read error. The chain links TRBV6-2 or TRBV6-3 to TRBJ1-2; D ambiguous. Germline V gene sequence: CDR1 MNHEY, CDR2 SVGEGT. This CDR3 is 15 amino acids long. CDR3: CACRPSGGPNYGYTF. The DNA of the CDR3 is TGTGCCTGCAGGCCATCGGGAGGGCCCAACTATGGCTACACCTTC.

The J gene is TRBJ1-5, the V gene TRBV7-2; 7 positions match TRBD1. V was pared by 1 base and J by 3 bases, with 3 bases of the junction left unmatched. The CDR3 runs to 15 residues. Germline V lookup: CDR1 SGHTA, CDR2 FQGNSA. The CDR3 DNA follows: TGTGCCAGCAGCTTAGAGGGACAGCCCAATCAGCCCCAGCATTTT. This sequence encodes CASSLEGQPNQPQHF.

The CDR3 region has the DNA TGTGCCAGCAGTCCTCAGGTTAAACTAGCCAAAAACATTCAGTACTTC. Translating gives CASSPQVKLAKNIQYF. This rearrangement joins TRBV6-1 to TRBJ2-4, with no clear D. V lost 5 bases to trimming and J lost 0 bases, with 14 bases between them. CDR1 is MNHNS and CDR2 is SASEGT in the germline V gene. The CDR3 covers 16 residues.